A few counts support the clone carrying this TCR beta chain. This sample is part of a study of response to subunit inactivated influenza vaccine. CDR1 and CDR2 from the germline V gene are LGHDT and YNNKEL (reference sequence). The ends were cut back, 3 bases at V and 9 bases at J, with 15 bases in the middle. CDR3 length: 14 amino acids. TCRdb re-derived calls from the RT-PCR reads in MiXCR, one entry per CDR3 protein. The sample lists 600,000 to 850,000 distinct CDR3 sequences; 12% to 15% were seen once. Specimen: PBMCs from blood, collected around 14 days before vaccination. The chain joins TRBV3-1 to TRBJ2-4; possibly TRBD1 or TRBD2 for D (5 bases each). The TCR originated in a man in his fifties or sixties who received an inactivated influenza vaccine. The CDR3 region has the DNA TGTGCCAGCAGCCAGGGACCGAGCCGTGGCATTCAGTACTTC. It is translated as CASSQGPSRGIQYF.